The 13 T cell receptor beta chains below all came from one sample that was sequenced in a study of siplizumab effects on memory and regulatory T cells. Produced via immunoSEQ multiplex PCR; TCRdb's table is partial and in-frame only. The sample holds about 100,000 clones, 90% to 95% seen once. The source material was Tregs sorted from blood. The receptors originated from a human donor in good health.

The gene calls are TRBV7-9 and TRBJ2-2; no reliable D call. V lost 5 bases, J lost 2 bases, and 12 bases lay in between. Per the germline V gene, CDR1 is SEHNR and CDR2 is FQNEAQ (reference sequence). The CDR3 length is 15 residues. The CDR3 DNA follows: TGTGCCAGCAGCCCACACGGCTTCAACACCGGGGAGCTGTTTTTT. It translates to CASSPHGFNTGELFF.

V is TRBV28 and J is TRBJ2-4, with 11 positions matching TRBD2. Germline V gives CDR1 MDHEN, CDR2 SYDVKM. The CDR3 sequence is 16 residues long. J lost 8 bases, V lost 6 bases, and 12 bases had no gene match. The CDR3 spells CASSHNLLAGDHIQYF. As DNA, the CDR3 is TGTGCCAGCAGCCACAATTTACTAGCGGGAGATCACATTCAGTACTTC.

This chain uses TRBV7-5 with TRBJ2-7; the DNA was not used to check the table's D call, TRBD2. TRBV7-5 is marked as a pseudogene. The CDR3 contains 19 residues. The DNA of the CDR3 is TGTGTCAGAAGCCCTCGGGGACTAGCGGGGAGGGCACAAAAGCACGAGCAGTACTTC. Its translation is CVRSPRGLAGRAQKHEQYF.

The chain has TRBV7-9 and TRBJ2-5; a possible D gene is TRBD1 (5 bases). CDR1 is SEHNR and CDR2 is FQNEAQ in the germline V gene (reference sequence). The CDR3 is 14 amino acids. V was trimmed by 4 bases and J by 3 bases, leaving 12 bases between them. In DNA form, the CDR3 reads TGTGCCAGCAGCTCCCGACAGAAAAAAGAGACCCAGTACTTC. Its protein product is CASSSRQKKETQYF.

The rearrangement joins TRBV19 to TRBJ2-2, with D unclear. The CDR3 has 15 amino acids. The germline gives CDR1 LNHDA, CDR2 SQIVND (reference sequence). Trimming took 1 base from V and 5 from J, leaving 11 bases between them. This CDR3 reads CASSIGLGETGELFF. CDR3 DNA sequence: TGTGCCAGTAGTATAGGCCTAGGTGAAACCGGGGAGCTGTTTTTT.

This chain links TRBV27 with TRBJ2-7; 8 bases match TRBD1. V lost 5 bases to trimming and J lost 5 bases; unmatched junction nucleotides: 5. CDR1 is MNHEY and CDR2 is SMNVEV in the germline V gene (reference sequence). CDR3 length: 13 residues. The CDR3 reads CASSLRQGHEQYF. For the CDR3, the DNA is TGTGCCAGCAGTCTCCGACAGGGGCACGAGCAGTACTTC.

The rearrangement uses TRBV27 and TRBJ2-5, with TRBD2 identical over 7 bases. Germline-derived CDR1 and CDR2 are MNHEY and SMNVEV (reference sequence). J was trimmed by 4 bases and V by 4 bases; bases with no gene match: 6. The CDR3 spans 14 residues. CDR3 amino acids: CASSYGGGRETQYF. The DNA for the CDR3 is TGTGCCAGCAGTTACGGGGGAGGGAGAGAGACCCAGTACTTC.

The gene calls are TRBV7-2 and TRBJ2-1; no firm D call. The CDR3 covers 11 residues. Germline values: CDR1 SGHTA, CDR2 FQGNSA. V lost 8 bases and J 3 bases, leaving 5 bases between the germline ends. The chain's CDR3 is CASRNYNEQFF. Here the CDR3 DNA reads TGTGCCAGCCGCAACTACAATGAGCAGTTCTTC.

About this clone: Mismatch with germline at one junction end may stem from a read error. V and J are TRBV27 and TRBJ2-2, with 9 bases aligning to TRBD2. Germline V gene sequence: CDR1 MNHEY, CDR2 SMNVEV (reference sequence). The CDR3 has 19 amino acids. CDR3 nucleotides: TGTGCCAGCAGTTTTTATAGGGGGCGGGAGGGATCGAACACCGGGGAGCTGCTTTTT. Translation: CASSFYRGREGSNTGELLF.

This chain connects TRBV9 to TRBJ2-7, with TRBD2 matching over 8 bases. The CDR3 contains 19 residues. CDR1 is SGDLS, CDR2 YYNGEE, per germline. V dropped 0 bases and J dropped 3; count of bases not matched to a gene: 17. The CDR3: CASSVDPEQAGAGIYEQYF. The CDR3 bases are TGTGCCAGCAGCGTAGATCCGGAACAAGCGGGAGCGGGAATCTACGAGCAGTACTTC.

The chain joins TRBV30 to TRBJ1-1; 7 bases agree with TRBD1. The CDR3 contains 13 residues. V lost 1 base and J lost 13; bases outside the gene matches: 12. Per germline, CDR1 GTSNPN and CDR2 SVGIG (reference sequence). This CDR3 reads CAWSAGQAGFLFF. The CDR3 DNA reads TGTGCCTGGAGTGCAGGACAGGCGGGGTTTCTTTTCTTT.

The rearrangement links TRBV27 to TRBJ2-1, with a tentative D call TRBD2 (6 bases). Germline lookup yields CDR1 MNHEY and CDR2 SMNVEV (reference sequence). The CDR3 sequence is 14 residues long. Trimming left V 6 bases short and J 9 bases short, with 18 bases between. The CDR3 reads CASRPGLRAGEQFF. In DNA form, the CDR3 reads TGTGCCAGCAGACCGGGACTCCGGGCGGGTGAGCAGTTCTTC.

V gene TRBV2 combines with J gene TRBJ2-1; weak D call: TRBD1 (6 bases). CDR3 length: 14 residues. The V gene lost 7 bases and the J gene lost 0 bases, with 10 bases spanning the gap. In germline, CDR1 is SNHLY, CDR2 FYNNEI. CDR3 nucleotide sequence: TGTGCCAGCACGGGCAGGGGCTCCTACAATGAGCAGTTCTTC. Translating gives CASTGRGSYNEQFF.